These 23 T cell receptor beta chains share one sample of origin, sequenced in a study of T cell repertoires in cytomegalovirus infection. Antigens for these TCRs are unknown. TCRdb reprocessed the reads via MiXCR and lists one record per CDR3 protein. Of around 710,000 distinct CDR3 sequences listed, roughly 28% were seen once; the top ten hold around 12%. The input for sequencing was cultured CD8+ T cells from PBMCs, taken from culture after CMV antigen stimulation. The receptor set was obtained from a human donor in good health (CMV status not recorded). Some clones in this sample may be carry-over from other donors' samples.

Details on this clonotype: This may be a read error, as it is one base from a much larger clone. This chain uses TRBV7-9 with TRBJ2-3; 9 bases align to TRBD2. CDR1 SEHNR and CDR2 FQNEAQ come from the germline V gene (reference sequence). This CDR3 is built from 14 residues. V was clipped by 3 bases and J by 6 bases; unmatched bases: 4. CDR3 in amino acids: CASSFSGGRDTQYF. DNA for the CDR3: TGTGCCAGCAGCTTTAGCGGGGGTCGGGATACGCAGTATTTT.

This clonotype was recorded many times. The chain employs TRBV7-8 and TRBJ2-3; TRBD2 is a possible D gene (5 bases). CDR1 and CDR2 from the germline V gene are SGHVS and FQNEAQ. V gave up 2 bases and J gave up 0 bases, with 12 bases separating them. The CDR3 has 16 amino acids. The CDR3 DNA sequence: TGTGCCAGCAGCTTATATTTTCGGGGTAGCACAGATACGCAGTATTTT. Protein sequence: CASSLYFRGSTDTQYF.

This clonotype was seen many times. This sequence joins TRBV7-2 and TRBJ2-2; 15 bases line up with TRBD2. Losses at the gene ends were 4 bases for V and 5 bases for J; bases not matched to a gene: 5. Germline V CDR1 and CDR2: SGHTA, FQGNSA. This CDR3 is built from 17 residues. CDR3 DNA sequence: TGTGCCAGCAGCTCAGGACTAGCGGGGGGGCCGACCGGGGAGCTGTTTTTT. Amino acids: CASSSGLAGGPTGELFF.

This sequence joins TRBV7-4 and TRBJ1-1; D gene ambiguous. Germline V gene lookup returns CDR1 SGHVT and CDR2 SQSDAQ. V lost 1 base, J lost 3 bases, and 15 bases lay in between. CDR3 length: 16 amino acids. CDR3 region: CASSLERPARDTEAFF. In nucleotides, the CDR3 is TGTGCCAGCAGCTTAGAGCGGCCAGCTAGGGACACTGAAGCTTTCTTT. The whole variable domain, remainder taken from reference TRBV7-4 and TRBJ1-1, is GAGVSQSPRYKVAKRGRDVALRCDSISGHVTLYWYRQTLGQGSEVLTYSQSDAQRDKSGRPSGRFSAERPERSVSTLKIQRTEQGDSAVYLCASSLERPARDTEAFFGQGTRLTVV.

This clonotype occurred many times. V is TRBV7-8 and J is TRBJ1-5; D might be TRBD1 (6 bases). Germline V gene sequence: CDR1 SGHVS, CDR2 FQNEAQ. With 1 base removed from V and 0 bases from J, the gap between germline ends came to 16 bases. The CDR3 is 18 amino acids. Here the CDR3 DNA reads TGTGCCAGCAGCTTAGACAGGGCCCGACTCTATAGCAATCAGCCCCAGCATTTT. Translated, it gives CASSLDRARLYSNQPQHF.

This clonotype has more than one count but fewer than ten. The gene calls are TRBV6-2 or TRBV6-3 and TRBJ1-1, with a tentative D call TRBD1 (6 bases). V was pared by 3 bases and J by 0 bases, with 11 bases between. This CDR3 spans 15 amino acids. Germline loops: CDR1 MNHEY, CDR2 SVGEGT. The CDR3 nucleotides are TGTGCCAGCAGTTATCAACAGGGACTGAACACTGAAGCTTTCTTT. Encoded protein: CASSYQQGLNTEAFF.

The gene calls are TRBV7-9 and TRBJ2-1; D perhaps matches TRBD2 (7 bases). CDR3 length: 13 amino acids. The ends were cut back, 6 bases at V and 9 bases at J, with 15 bases in the middle. CDR1 is SEHNR and CDR2 is FQNEAQ in the germline V gene (reference sequence). CDR3: CASRGPGEGEQFF. The CDR3, as DNA: TGTGCCAGCAGAGGTCCAGGGGAGGGTGAGCAGTTCTTC.

DNA for the CDR3: TGTGCCAGCAGCTTTCTAGCGGGGGGGCTATCCTACGAGCAGTACTTC. The encoded protein is CASSFLAGGLSYEQYF. This chain connects TRBV7-8 to TRBJ2-7; 12 positions match TRBD2. Germline-derived CDR1 and CDR2 are SGHVS and FQNEAQ. The CDR3 has 16 residues. Unmatched junction bases numbered 4, after V lost 3 bases and J lost 1 base.

The chain is built from TRBV4-1 and TRBJ2-7, with 11 bases fitting TRBD2. Per the germline V gene, CDR1 is MGHRA and CDR2 is YSYEKL. V dropped 4 bases and J dropped 5; count of bases not matched to a gene: 7. The CDR3 is 15 amino acids. The CDR3 loop reads CASSLVAGGGDEQYF. The CDR3 DNA is TGCGCCAGCAGCCTCGTAGCGGGAGGGGGGGACGAGCAGTACTTC.

The sample holds a few counts of this clonotype. CDR3 sequence reads: CAISESGRAAQHF. CDR3 bases: TGTGCCATCAGTGAGTCGGGAAGGGCAGCCCAGCATTTT. The chain employs TRBV10-3 and TRBJ1-5; D remains ambiguous. Looked up from germline, CDR1 is ENHRY and CDR2 is SYGVKD. The CDR3 runs 13 residues. V gave up 0 bases and J gave up 11 bases, with 11 bases separating them.

This clonotype was counted only a few times. J is TRBJ2-5 and V is TRBV28; 10 nucleotides line up with TRBD2. Germline loops: CDR1 MDHEN, CDR2 SYDVKM. There are 15 residues in the CDR3. With V trimmed by 6 bases and J by 7 bases, 11 bases remained unmatched. The CDR3 reads CASSPSGGRKWTQYF. In DNA, the CDR3 is TGTGCCAGCAGCCCTAGCGGGGGTCGAAAGTGGACCCAGTACTTC.

This clonotype was seen only a few times. The CDR3 nucleotides are TGCGCCAGCAGCCAACAGGGTTCCTTTGGCTACGAGCAGTACTTC. It encodes CASSQQGSFGYEQYF. The chain couples TRBV4-1 to TRBJ2-7, with a possible D match to TRBD1 (5 bases). The CDR3 is 15 amino acids. Trimming stripped 2 bases from V and 3 bases from J, with 14 bases between. Germline lookup yields CDR1 MGHRA and CDR2 YSYEKL.

The chain links TRBV12-3 or TRBV12-4 to TRBJ2-3; D possibly matches TRBD1 or TRBD2 (5 bases each). V dropped 3 bases and J dropped 4 bases, with 17 bases sitting between them. CDR3 length equals 16 residues. The CDR3, as DNA: TGTGCCAGCAGTTTCGGTTTGAGGGACGGGTCAGATACGCAGTATTTT. Its protein is CASSFGLRDGSDTQYF.

This chain links TRBV4-1 with TRBJ2-3, with D perhaps TRBD1 or TRBD2 (6 bases each). Germline CDR1 is MGHRA and CDR2 is YSYEKL. V lost 3 bases and J 4 bases, leaving 14 bases between the germline ends. The CDR3 is 15 residues long. CDR3 nucleotide sequence: TGCGCCAGCAGCCAGGGGGGCGGATTCTCAGATACGCAGTATTTT. It is translated as CASSQGGGFSDTQYF.

Concerning this clonotype itself: The conserved final phenylalanine or tryptophan is absent from the CDR3, which likely points to a read error. CDR3 sequence reads: CASSAVSQFYEQFC. The CDR3 coding sequence is TGTGCCAGCAGTGCTGTAAGCCAGTTCTATGAGCAGTTCTGC. This chain connects TRBV6-1 to TRBJ2-1; D remains unclear. This CDR3 has 14 residues. Germline loops: CDR1 MNHNS, CDR2 SASEGT. V lost 4 bases and J lost 8, with 15 bases in between.

This clonotype was picked up a small number of times. This rearrangement joins TRBV7-6 to TRBJ2-1, with 11 bases identical to TRBD2. V trimming: 2 bases; J trimming: 4 bases; junction bases outside the gene matches: 13. CDR3 length: 19 amino acids. CDR1 SGHVS and CDR2 FNYEAQ come from the germline V gene. Written as DNA, the CDR3 is TGTGCCAGCAGCTTAAGAGACTTAAGACTAGCGGGGTCTTACAATGAGCAGTTCTTC. Translation: CASSLRDLRLAGSYNEQFF.

V is TRBV12-3 or TRBV12-4 and J is TRBJ2-7; D might be TRBD1 or TRBD2, each matching 5 bases. V lost 4 bases, J lost 9 bases, and 19 bases lay in between. The CDR3 covers 14 residues. CDR3 coding DNA: TGTGCCAGCAGTTCAGGCCGGGACCCTGAAGGGCAGTACTTC. It codes for CASSSGRDPEGQYF.

J is TRBJ2-7 and V is TRBV5-4; maybe TRBD1 (6 bases). Trimming stripped 3 bases from V and 7 bases from J, with 11 bases between. Germline V gene data show CDR1 as SGHNT and CDR2 as YYREEE (reference sequence). The CDR3 runs 12 residues. The CDR3 bases are TGTGCCAGCAGCTGGGTAGGGACAGAGCAGTACTTC. Amino acids: CASSWVGTEQYF.

Only a few counts were recorded for this clonotype. V gene TRBV4-1 combines with J gene TRBJ1-1, with TRBD1 identical over 7 bases. The CDR3 covers 15 residues. In germline, CDR1 is MGHRA, CDR2 YSYEKL. V was clipped by 4 bases and J by 4 bases; unmatched bases: 9. CDR3 sequence reads: CASSPGDSSSTEAFF. CDR3 DNA sequence: TGCGCCAGCAGCCCTGGGGACAGCTCTTCCACTGAAGCTTTCTTT.

CDR3 sequence: CASNQQGTYLIGSGELFF. The CDR3 region has the DNA TGTGCCAGCAATCAACAGGGGACCTATTTGATAGGATCCGGGGAGCTGTTTTTT. The V and J genes are TRBV19 and TRBJ2-2; 7 bases agree with TRBD1. The germline gives CDR1 LNHDA, CDR2 SQIVND (reference sequence). There are 18 residues in the CDR3. Losses at the gene ends were 9 bases for V and 6 bases for J; bases not matched to a gene: 22.

V gene TRBV29-1 combines with J gene TRBJ2-7; D is possibly TRBD1 (5 bases). V was clipped by 7 bases and J by 2 bases, with 15 bases between them. The CDR3 runs 13 residues. Germline lookup yields CDR1 SQVTM and CDR2 ANQGSEA. CDR3 protein: CSATGSETYEQYV. The DNA for the CDR3 is TGCAGCGCCACAGGTTCGGAAACCTACGAGCAGTACGTC.

V is TRBV20-1 and J is TRBJ2-7, with D maybe TRBD1 (6 bases). The CDR3 contains 15 residues. CDR1 and CDR2 (germline): DFQATT, SNEGSKA (reference sequence). V shed 0 bases and J shed 1 base, with 13 bases lying between them. The CDR3 spells CSARDQGTNSYEQYV. For the CDR3, the DNA is TGCAGTGCTAGAGATCAGGGGACAAATTCCTACGAGCAGTACGTC.

The chain is built from TRBV7-6 and TRBJ2-5; 7 positions agree with TRBD1. This CDR3 spans 18 amino acids. The germline CDR1 and CDR2 sequences are SGHVS and FNYEAQ. Trimming removed 5 bases from V and 8 bases from J; junction bases left unmatched: 23. The CDR3 reads CASSHQRTGGRLSETQYF. The CDR3 bases are TGTGCCAGCAGCCACCAAAGGACAGGAGGCAGGTTATCGGAAACCCAGTACTTC.